One sample yielded the 25 T cell receptor beta chains listed below, sequenced in a study of blood T cell repertoires in COVID-19. Profiling relied on immunoSEQ multiplex PCR, and the TCRdb table lists in-frame clones only, not all of them. The data hold around 94,000 clones, with more than 80% observed a single time. Input material: peripheral blood. The receptors shown here come from a human donor in a cohort sampled during active COVID-19.

The genes are TRBV7-3 and TRBJ1-4; 9 bases align to TRBD1. V was pared by 5 bases and J by 6 bases, with 7 bases of the junction left unmatched. The CDR3 has 15 residues. Germline loops: CDR1 SGHTA, CDR2 FQGTGA. CDR3 residues: CASSGGTGSYEKLFF. The CDR3 DNA reads TGTGCCAGCAGCGGGGGGACAGGGAGTTATGAAAAACTGTTTTTT.

This clone was seen a handful of times. The V gene is TRBV5-6, the J gene TRBJ2-7; 10 bases line up with TRBD1. Germline CDR1 and CDR2: SGHDT and YYEEEE. Trimming at V came to 6 bases and at J to 7 bases, leaving 10 bases not matched to a gene. The CDR3 contains 14 residues. The CDR3 DNA is TGTGCCAGCACCCGGACAGGGGGGACTTGGGAGCAGTACTTC. It specifies CASTRTGGTWEQYF. Together with reference TRBV5-6 and TRBJ2-7, the CDR3 gives the full variable domain: DAGVTQSPTHLIKTRGQQVTLRCSPKSGHDTVSWYQQALGQGPQFIFQYYEEEERQRGNFPDRFSGHQFPNYSSELNVNALLLGDSALYLCASTRTGGTWEQYFGPGTRLTVT.

The genes are TRBV5-1 and TRBJ2-3; perhaps TRBD2 as D (6 bases). The length of the CDR3 is 15 residues. The V gene's germline CDR1 is SGHRS and CDR2 YFSETQ. V lost 7 bases to trimming and J lost 0 bases, with 15 bases between them. The DNA of the CDR3 is TGCGCCAGCGGGCCGGAGGGTGGAAGCACAGATACGCAGTATTTT. Amino acid sequence: CASGPEGGSTDTQYF.

This clone was found once. The chain employs TRBV7-2 and TRBJ1-5, with TRBD1 matching over 7 bases. The trim removed 2 bases at V and 0 bases at J, leaving 1 base unmatched. The length of the CDR3 is 15 residues. CDR1 and CDR2 (germline): SGHTA, FQGNSA. CDR3 DNA: TGTGCCAGCAGCTTACAGGGGGGTAGCAATCAGCCCCAGCATTTT. Translated, it gives CASSLQGGSNQPQHF.

J is TRBJ1-1 and V is TRBV4-2, with TRBD1 matching over 7 bases. Germline assignment: CDR1 LGHNA and CDR2 YNFKEQ. There are 15 residues in the CDR3. The trim removed 5 bases at V and 0 bases at J, leaving 6 bases unmatched. CDR3 sequence: CASSSLGTVNTEAFF. The CDR3 coding sequence is TGTGCCAGCAGCTCCCTGGGGACAGTGAACACTGAAGCTTTCTTT.

This chain links TRBV16 with TRBJ2-1; weak D call: TRBD2 (6 bases). The CDR3 is made up of 16 amino acids. Germline CDR1 reads KGHSY; CDR2 reads FQNENV. Trimming cost V 4 bases and J 1 base, with 14 bases left between them. The CDR3 reads CASSRRLVLSYNEQFF. CDR3 nucleotide sequence: TGTGCCAGCAGCCGGCGACTAGTACTTTCCTACAATGAGCAGTTCTTC.

This clone was seen once. This sequence joins TRBV30 and TRBJ1-4; D call uncertain. Germline-derived CDR1 and CDR2 are GTSNPN and SVGIG (reference sequence). V lost 8 bases and J lost 0, with 16 bases in between. CDR3 length: 15 amino acids. The CDR3 DNA is TGTGCCAGCCCGATACAAGGAGCAACTAATGAAAAACTGTTTTTT. It codes for CASPIQGATNEKLFF.

This clone was counted a single time. The chain couples TRBV7-8 to TRBJ1-2, with D tentatively TRBD1 (6 bases). Germline CDR1 is SGHVS and CDR2 is FQNEAQ. Trimming removed 3 bases at V and 5 bases at J, with 16 bases between. This CDR3 is 15 amino acids long. CDR3 DNA sequence: TGTGCCAGCAGCTTTGGGCGACAGGAGGCATATGGCTACACCTTC. Translated: CASSFGRQEAYGYTF.

The chain links TRBV7-2 to TRBJ2-5, with 8 bases aligning to TRBD2. In germline, CDR1 is SGHTA, CDR2 FQGNSA. This CDR3 region has 18 residues. The junction had 11 bases not matched to a gene; V was cut back by 0 bases and J by 2 bases. The CDR3 reads CASSLAGGGGSAQETQYF. The CDR3 DNA reads TGTGCCAGCAGCTTAGCCGGCGGCGGGGGGAGTGCGCAAGAGACCCAGTACTTC.

The chain joins TRBV28 to TRBJ1-4; weak D call: TRBD1 (5 bases). The germline V gene encodes CDR1 MDHEN and CDR2 SYDVKM. V lost 6 bases and J 8 bases, leaving 13 bases between the germline ends. The length of the CDR3 is 13 residues. The DNA of the CDR3 is TGTGCCAGCAGCCAGGGCTTCGGCGAAAAACTGTTTTTT. The encoded protein is CASSQGFGEKLFF.

V usage is TRBV28 and J usage is TRBJ1-4; weak D call: TRBD1 (6 bases). V lost 6 bases to trimming and J lost 6 bases, with 14 bases between them. Germline CDR1 is MDHEN and CDR2 is SYDVKM. CDR3 size: 14 residues. In nucleotides, the CDR3 is TGTGCCAGCAGGCGAGGGGGTGGGGATGAAAAACTGTTTTTT. This gives the protein CASRRGGGDEKLFF. The full variable domain, completed using reference TRBV28 and TRBJ1-4, is DVKVTQSSRYLVKRTGEKVFLECVQDMDHENMFWYRQDPGLGLRLIYFSYDVKMKEKGDIPEGYSVSREKKERFSLILESASTNQTSMYLCASRRGGGDEKLFFGSGTQLSVL.

The chain has TRBV5-1 and TRBJ2-7; a possible D gene is TRBD2 (5 bases). The CDR3 loop spans 15 amino acids. The V gene's germline CDR1 is SGHRS and CDR2 YFSETQ. V lost 4 bases, J lost 0 bases, and 14 bases lay in between. CDR3 sequence reads: CASSLVSGSSYEQYF. The CDR3 coding sequence is TGCGCCAGCAGCCTGGTGAGCGGTAGCTCCTACGAGCAGTACTTC.

The chain combines TRBV11-2 with TRBJ1-2, with D unresolved. The V end lost 5 bases, the J end lost 4 bases, and 14 bases lay between the germline ends. The CDR3 is 14 residues long. Germline CDR1 is SGHAT and CDR2 is FQNNGV. The chain's CDR3 is CASSPVLLPYGYTF. CDR3 nucleotides: TGTGCCAGCAGCCCTGTTCTCCTTCCCTATGGCTACACCTTC.

The chain joins TRBV4-3 to TRBJ1-3; TRBD1 aligns across 7 bases. The CDR3 covers 18 residues. Germline CDR1 LGHNA, CDR2 YSLEER. With V trimmed by 3 bases and J by 1 base, 12 bases remained unmatched. DNA for the CDR3: TGCGCCAGCAGCCACAGCTTGACAGGGTTTTCATCTGGAAACACCATATATTTT. Its protein product is CASSHSLTGFSSGNTIYF.

This chain uses TRBV3-1 (or the pseudogene TRBV3-2) with TRBJ2-7; maybe TRBD1 (5 bases). CDR1 and CDR2 (germline): LGHDT, YNNKEL (reference sequence). The CDR3 is 10 amino acids. Deletions cut 7 bases from V and 4 bases from J, with 5 bases between. The CDR3 DNA reads TGTGCCAGCAAGGGGTACGAGCAGTACTTC. Its translation is CASKGYEQYF.

CDR3 residues: CASSWTGSSYEQYF. The CDR3 DNA reads as TGTGCCAGCTCTTGGACAGGGAGCTCCTACGAGCAGTACTTC. This chain connects TRBV2 to TRBJ2-7; 8 nucleotides align to TRBD1. The J segment lost 0 bases and the V segment lost 8 bases, leaving 6 bases of the junction unmatched. CDR3 length: 14 amino acids. Per the germline V gene, CDR1 is SNHLY and CDR2 is FYNNEI.

A single count supports this clone. J is TRBJ2-7 and V is TRBV5-6, with 9 bases identical to TRBD1. The J segment lost 5 bases and the V segment lost 5 bases, leaving 8 bases of the junction unmatched. Germline V gene sequence: CDR1 SGHDT, CDR2 YYEEEE. The CDR3 totals 14 residues. The CDR3 is CASSMDRGINEQYF. CDR3 DNA: TGTGCCAGCAGTATGGACAGGGGAATCAACGAGCAGTACTTC.

The gene calls are TRBV6-5 and TRBJ1-2; D remains unclear. The V end lost 0 bases, the J end lost 6 bases, and 11 bases lay between the germline ends. From germline, CDR1 is MNHEY and CDR2 SVGAGI. The length of the CDR3 is 14 residues. CDR3 nucleotides: TGTGCCAGCAGTTACTCGTATCAACAGCATGGCTACACCTTC. Protein sequence: CASSYSYQQHGYTF.

The rearrangement links TRBV7-9 to TRBJ1-2; D unresolved. The ends were cut back, 5 bases at V and 1 base at J, with 2 bases in the middle. This CDR3 region has 11 residues. Germline CDR1 is SEHNR and CDR2 is FQNEAQ (reference sequence). CDR3: CASSLNYGYTF. The CDR3 DNA is TGTGCCAGCAGCCTTAACTATGGCTACACCTTC.

This clone was detected once. V is TRBV2 and J is TRBJ1-2, with D perhaps TRBD1 (5 bases). The V gene's germline CDR1 is SNHLY and CDR2 FYNNEI. The CDR3 extends over 13 amino acids. Trimming removed 7 bases from V and 7 bases from J, with 16 bases in between. CDR3 protein: CASTPQGFGGYTF. Written as DNA, the CDR3 is TGTGCCAGCACACCCCAGGGATTTGGTGGCTACACCTTC. Filled out from reference TRBV2 and TRBJ1-2, the complete variable domain reads EPEVTQTPSHQVTQMGQEVILRCVPISNHLYFYWYRQILGQKVEFLVSFYNNEISEKSEIFDDQFSVERPDGSNFTLKIRSTKLEDSAMYFCASTPQGFGGYTFGSGTRLTVV.

This chain links TRBV7-2 with TRBJ2-5; 11 nucleotides align to TRBD2. Losses at the gene ends were 0 bases for V and 5 bases for J; bases not matched to a gene: 2. Germline V CDR1 and CDR2: SGHTA, FQGNSA. This CDR3 comprises 15 residues. CDR3 bases: TGTGCCAGCAGCTTAGCCCCTAGCGGGGGGGAGACCCAGTACTTC. It translates to CASSLAPSGGETQYF.

This rearrangement joins TRBV6-2 or TRBV6-3 to TRBJ2-1; 15 bases map to TRBD2. Germline CDR1 and CDR2: MNHEY and SVGEGT. The CDR3 totals 15 residues. Germline trimming cut 6 bases from V and 7 bases from J; bases unmatched to any gene: 4. The CDR3 sequence: CASSSGLAGGNEQFF. CDR3 nucleotides: TGTGCCAGCAGCTCCGGACTAGCGGGGGGGAATGAGCAGTTCTTC.

J is TRBJ2-1 and V is TRBV5-1; the D gene is possibly TRBD2 (5 bases). Germline V gene data show CDR1 as SGHRS and CDR2 as YFSETQ. The CDR3 covers 16 residues. The V and J ends lost 4 bases and 0 bases respectively, with 14 bases between them. The CDR3 loop is CASSPILGSSYNEQFF. CDR3 DNA sequence: TGCGCCAGCAGCCCAATACTAGGGAGCTCCTACAATGAGCAGTTCTTC.

This sequence joins TRBV5-1 and TRBJ2-5; 8 bases map to TRBD2. V dropped 4 bases and J dropped 5; count of bases not matched to a gene: 13. This CDR3 has 16 residues. Germline V gives CDR1 SGHRS, CDR2 YFSETQ. In DNA, the CDR3 is TGCGCCAGCAGCCCGAGGACGGCGGGGGGTAGGGAGACCCAGTACTTC. This codes for CASSPRTAGGRETQYF. Looking up the rest from reference TRBV5-1 and TRBJ2-5 gives the full variable domain: KAGVTQTPRYLIKTRGQQVTLSCSPISGHRSVSWYQQTPGQGLQFLFEYFSETQRNKGNFPGRFSGRQFSNSRSEMNVSTLELGDSALYLCASSPRTAGGRETQYFGPGTRLLVL.

The chain carries TRBV6-5 and TRBJ1-1; the D gene is possibly TRBD1 (5 bases). There are 13 residues in the CDR3. Looked up from germline, CDR1 is MNHEY and CDR2 is SVGAGI. V dropped 5 bases and J dropped 6 bases, with 13 bases sitting between them. CDR3 protein: CASSRPQGPEAFF. The CDR3 DNA reads as TGTGCCAGCAGTCGCCCCCAGGGCCCTGAAGCTTTCTTT.